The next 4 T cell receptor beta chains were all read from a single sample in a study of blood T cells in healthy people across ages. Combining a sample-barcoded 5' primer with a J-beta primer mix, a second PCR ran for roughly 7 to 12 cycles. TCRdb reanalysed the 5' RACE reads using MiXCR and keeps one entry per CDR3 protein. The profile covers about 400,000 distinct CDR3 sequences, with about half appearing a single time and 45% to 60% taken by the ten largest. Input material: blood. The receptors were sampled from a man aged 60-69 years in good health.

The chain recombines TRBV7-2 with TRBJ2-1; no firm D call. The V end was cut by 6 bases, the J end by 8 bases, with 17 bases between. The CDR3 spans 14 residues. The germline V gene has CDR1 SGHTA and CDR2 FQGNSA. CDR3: CASRPSTGNYEQFF. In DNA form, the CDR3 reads TGTGCCAGCAGACCATCGACGGGTAATTATGAGCAGTTCTTC.

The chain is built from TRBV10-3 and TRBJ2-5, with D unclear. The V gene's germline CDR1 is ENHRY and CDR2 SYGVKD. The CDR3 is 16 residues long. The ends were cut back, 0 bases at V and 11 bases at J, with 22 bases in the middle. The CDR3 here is CAISESVTTSYNGQYF. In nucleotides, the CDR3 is TGTGCCATCAGTGAGTCTGTTACAACCTCCTACAATGGGCAGTACTTC.

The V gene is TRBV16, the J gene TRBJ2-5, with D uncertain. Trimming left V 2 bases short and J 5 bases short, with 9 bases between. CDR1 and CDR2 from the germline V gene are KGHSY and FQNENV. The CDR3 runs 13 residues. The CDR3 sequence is CASSQQHTETQYF. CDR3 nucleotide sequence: TGTGCCAGCAGCCAACAACACACGGAGACCCAGTACTTC.

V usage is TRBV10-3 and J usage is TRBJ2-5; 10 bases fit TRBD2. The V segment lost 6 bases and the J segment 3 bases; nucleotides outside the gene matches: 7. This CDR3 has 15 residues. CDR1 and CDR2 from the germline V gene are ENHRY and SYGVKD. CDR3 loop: CAISVDGLAEETQYF. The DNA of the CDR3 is TGTGCCATCAGCGTGGACGGACTAGCGGAAGAGACCCAGTACTTC.